This T cell receptor (beta chain) appears in the sequencing data of a study of blood T cells in healthy people across ages. The wider study: There was about one barcoded beta molecule captured by template switching per two T cells.

Through a sample-barcoded 5' primer and a J-beta primer mix, a second PCR was run for roughly 6 to 12 cycles. No fewer than 2.5 million CDR3-containing paired-end reads came from each sample. TCRdb passed the 5' RACE reads through MiXCR, listing each CDR3 protein once. The table records about 400,000 distinct CDR3 sequences, about 49% of them present only once. Concerning this clonotype itself: Its specificity is not known.

The CDR3 has 14 amino acids. Germline loops: CDR1 LGHNA, CDR2 YNFKEQ. Trimming shortened V by 2 bases and J by 0 bases, and 8 bases separated the two germline ends. Whole-study findings and limits: Both higher diversity and more naive CD4+ cells marked long-lived donors when set against aged donors.

Per sample, at least 5 micrograms of total RNA were extracted. Material: blood. V and J are TRBV4-2 and TRBJ2-7, with a weak D call TRBD2 (5 bases). The clonotype was recovered from a man in his sixties in good health. The chain's CDR3 is CASSQSGISYEQYF. CDR3 sequence (DNA): TGTGCCAGCAGCCAATCCGGGATCTCCTACGAGCAGTACTTC.